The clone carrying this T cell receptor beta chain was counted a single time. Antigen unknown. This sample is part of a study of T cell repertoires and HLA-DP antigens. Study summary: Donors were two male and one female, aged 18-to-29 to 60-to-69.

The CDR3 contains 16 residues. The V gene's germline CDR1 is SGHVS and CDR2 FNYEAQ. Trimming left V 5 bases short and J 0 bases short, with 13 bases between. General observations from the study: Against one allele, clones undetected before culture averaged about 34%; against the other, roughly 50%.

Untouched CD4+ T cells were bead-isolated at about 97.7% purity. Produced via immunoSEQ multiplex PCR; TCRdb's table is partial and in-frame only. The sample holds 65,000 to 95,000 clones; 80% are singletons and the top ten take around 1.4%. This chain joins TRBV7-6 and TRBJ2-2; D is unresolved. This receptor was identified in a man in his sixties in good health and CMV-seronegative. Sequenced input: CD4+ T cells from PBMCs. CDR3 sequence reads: CASSPTTPANTGELFF. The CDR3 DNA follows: TGTGCCAGCAGCCCAACGACACCCGCGAACACCGGGGAGCTGTTTTTT.